Given below is one T cell receptor beta chain in context. Its antigen is undetermined. This entry is derived from a study of T-cell reconstitution after alpha-beta-depleted transplantation in children. Study-wide points: By one year post-transplant, T-cell counts and diversity largely arose from T cells that were newly produced. Alpha-beta T cells present about two months after transplant were reported to originate from several hundred expanded graft clones.

The germline gives CDR1 SGHTA, CDR2 FQGNSA. The V end lost 5 bases, the J end lost 6 bases, and 19 bases lay between the germline ends. The CDR3 is made up of 16 amino acids. A TCRbeta library incorporating unique molecular identifiers was prepared. TCRdb re-called the PCR reads with MiXCR, one entry per CDR3 protein. Of some 100,000 distinct CDR3 sequences listed, 15% to 18% are singletons. The source was PBMCs, mostly from graft donor cells, collected 180 days after TCRalphabeta/CD19-depleted stem cell transplant. The receptor was derived from a male patient between 2 and 10 years old who had a stem cell transplant for acute lymphoblastic leukemia, so the T cells may come from the graft donor. The chain joins TRBV7-2 to TRBJ2-2, with no clear D. CDR3 coding DNA: TGTGCCAGCAGCCGCGTAGATACCCTCTACTCCGGGGAGCTGTTTTTT. It yields the protein CASSRVDTLYSGELFF.